This T cell receptor (beta chain) is from a study of T-cell reconstitution after alpha-beta-depleted transplantation in children. This CDR3 has 11 residues. The germline gives CDR1 DFQATT, CDR2 SNEGSKA (reference sequence). V was trimmed by 5 bases and J by 7 bases, leaving 8 bases between them. Library preparation (for TCRbeta) was performed with unique molecular identifiers. MiXCR, applied by TCRdb to the PCR reads, yields one record per CDR3 protein. Of a few hundred thousand distinct CDR3 sequences listed, around 9.7% are singletons. In this sample, this clonotype turned up many times. Sample: PBMCs from the stem cell graft donor, taken from the stem cell graft. The gene calls are TRBV20-1 and TRBJ1-4; D may be TRBD1 (5 bases). This clonotype was obtained from a human donor who donated a stem cell graft to a child with SCID. CDR3 region: CSAWGSEKLFF. DNA for the CDR3: TGCAGTGCTTGGGGGAGTGAAAAACTGTTTTTT.